Listed here are 30 T cell receptor beta chains from one sample, sequenced in a study of blood T cell repertoires in COVID-19. Sequenced by immunoSEQ multiplex PCR; TCRdb stores in-frame clones only, minus some. The sample lists 50,000 to 65,000 clones, roughly 85% occurring once. The sequencing sample was made of peripheral blood. These TCRs come from a human donor in a cohort sampled during active COVID-19.

The chain carries TRBV24-1 and TRBJ2-3; D not resolved. CDR3 size: 14 residues. CDR1 is KGHDR and CDR2 is SFDVKD in the germline V gene. Deletions cut 1 base from V and 4 bases from J, with 8 bases between. This chain's CDR3 is CATSDLTSSDTQYF. The DNA for the CDR3 is TGTGCCACCAGTGATTTAACCAGTTCAGATACGCAGTATTTT.

The CDR3 is CASSPGQGGYNEQFF. The CDR3, as DNA: TGTGCCAGCAGCCCCGGACAGGGAGGGTACAATGAGCAGTTCTTC. The rearrangement joins TRBV7-3 to TRBJ2-1, with D maybe TRBD1 (8 bases). From germline, CDR1 is SGHTA and CDR2 FQGTGA. Trimming removed 5 bases at V and 4 bases at J, with 15 bases between. This CDR3 region has 15 residues.

V is TRBV30 and J is TRBJ2-2; D is perhaps TRBD1 (5 bases). The V and J ends lost 1 base and 7 bases respectively, with 13 bases between them. Germline V lookup: CDR1 GTSNPN, CDR2 SVGIG (reference sequence). CDR3 length equals 14 residues. CDR3 protein: CAWSAGAGHGELFF. CDR3 DNA sequence: TGTGCCTGGAGTGCTGGTGCAGGGCACGGGGAGCTGTTTTTT.

The rearrangement uses TRBV6-5 and TRBJ1-2, with D perhaps matching TRBD1 (5 bases). Looked up from germline, CDR1 is MNHEY and CDR2 is SVGAGI. The CDR3 contains 15 residues. The V and J ends lost 3 bases and 4 bases respectively, with 15 bases between them. The CDR3 DNA sequence: TGTGCCAGCAGTTATAGGAAATCGGGGGGCTATGGCTACACCTTC. It is translated as CASSYRKSGGYGYTF.

This clone was counted between two and nine times. The chain recombines TRBV27 with TRBJ1-2; possibly TRBD1 for D (6 bases). CDR1 is MNHEY and CDR2 is SMNVEV in the germline V gene (reference sequence). This CDR3 is built from 16 residues. V shed 4 bases and J shed 8 bases, with 23 bases lying between them. In nucleotides, the CDR3 is TGTGCCAGCAGTTCCGCTTCTTTTGACAGGATGTACGGCTACACCTTC. Its protein is CASSSASFDRMYGYTF.

J is TRBJ2-5 and V is TRBV7-9, with D perhaps TRBD1 (5 bases). Germline V gene lookup returns CDR1 SEHNR and CDR2 FQNEAQ (reference sequence). The CDR3 is 12 amino acids. V lost 5 bases, J lost 5 bases, and 9 bases lay in between. The CDR3 sequence is CASSQSGETQYF. The CDR3 bases are TGTGCCAGCAGCCAGTCAGGGGAGACCCAGTACTTC.

The CDR3 DNA reads as TGTGCCAGCAGCTTGTATCAGGGATCGAACACCGGGGAGCTGTTTTTT. Translating it yields CASSLYQGSNTGELFF. The chain combines TRBV5-4 with TRBJ2-2; TRBD1 is a possible D gene (5 bases). Germline CDR1 is SGHNT and CDR2 is YYREEE (reference sequence). V dropped 1 base and J dropped 0 bases, with 10 bases sitting between them. The CDR3 sequence is 16 residues long.

This chain uses TRBV7-8 with TRBJ2-7, with D possibly being TRBD2 (5 bases). The CDR3 consists of 15 residues. From germline, CDR1 is SGHVS and CDR2 FQNEAQ. Trimming left V 1 base short and J 0 bases short, with 10 bases between. The CDR3 spells CASSLEAATSYEQYF. As DNA, the CDR3 is TGTGCCAGCAGCTTAGAAGCGGCGACCTCCTACGAGCAGTACTTC.

J is TRBJ1-1 and V is TRBV5-1; a weak D match, TRBD1 (6 bases). CDR3 length equals 15 residues. CDR1 is SGHRS, CDR2 YFSETQ, per germline. The ends were cut back, 1 base at V and 2 bases at J, with 12 bases in the middle. The CDR3 spells CASSLTGRGNTEAFF. The CDR3, as DNA: TGCGCCAGCAGCTTGACAGGGAGGGGCAACACTGAAGCTTTCTTT.

The V gene is TRBV6-1, the J gene TRBJ1-2, with D perhaps matching TRBD1 (5 bases). The germline CDR1 and CDR2 sequences are MNHNS and SASEGT. CDR3 size: 16 residues. The V end lost 2 bases, the J end lost 0 bases, and 13 bases lay between the germline ends. This chain's CDR3 is CASSEPGTGSNYGYTF. The CDR3 nucleotides read TGTGCCAGCAGTGAACCAGGAACAGGCTCTAACTATGGCTACACCTTC.

This clone has more than one count but fewer than ten. This chain uses TRBV18 with TRBJ2-3, with 9 bases fitting TRBD1. The CDR3 consists of 15 residues. V shed 2 bases, J shed 5 bases, and the junction held 5 bases outside the gene matches. The germline V gene has CDR1 KGHSH and CDR2 LQKENI. The CDR3 is CASSPGTGNKDTQYF. CDR3 coding DNA: TGTGCCAGCTCACCAGGGACAGGGAATAAAGATACGCAGTATTTT.

V and J are TRBV10-3 and TRBJ2-3; 7 bases fit TRBD2. The V segment lost 0 bases and the J segment 0 bases; nucleotides outside the gene matches: 15. In germline, CDR1 is ENHRY, CDR2 SYGVKD. There are 20 residues in the CDR3. The CDR3 DNA reads TGTGCCATCAGTGAGTCGAGCTTGGCGGGGGAACTTTCTAGCACAGATACGCAGTATTTT. This encodes CAISESSLAGELSSTDTQYF.

The chain carries TRBV19 and TRBJ1-5; tentative D call: TRBD1 (5 bases). From germline, CDR1 is LNHDA and CDR2 SQIVND (reference sequence). V was shortened by 10 bases and J by 5 bases, with 18 bases between the two germline ends. CDR3 length equals 14 residues. CDR3 sequence: CATFSQGPDQPQHF. The CDR3, as DNA: TGTGCCACCTTCTCTCAGGGTCCGGATCAGCCCCAGCATTTT.

With respect to this clone: This specimen includes other DNA sequences encoding the same CDR3. This rearrangement joins TRBV13 to TRBJ2-3, with 9 bases fitting TRBD2. The V gene's germline CDR1 is PRHDT and CDR2 FYEKMQ (reference sequence). J gave up 1 base and V 11 bases, and 19 bases lay outside the gene matches. This CDR3 has 18 residues. CDR3 DNA: TGTGCCCCCCGCTTACCGGGCACTCGCGGGGGGGGCACAGATACGCAGTATTTT. Translated, it gives CAPRLPGTRGGGTDTQYF.

The rearrangement joins TRBV15 to TRBJ1-6; D is unresolved. Germline assignment: CDR1 LNHNV and CDR2 YYDKDF (reference sequence). V lost 5 bases and J lost 9, with 14 bases in between. This CDR3 has 14 residues. Written as DNA, the CDR3 is TGTGCCACCAGCGCCCGGGCCGCGGGTTCACCCCTCCACTTT. The encoded protein is CATSARAAGSPLHF.

The rearrangement uses TRBV7-9 and TRBJ1-1; the match to TRBD1 covers 11 bases. The ends lost 5 bases at V and 0 bases at J; junction bases unmatched: 5. This CDR3 region has 16 residues. Germline values: CDR1 SEHNR, CDR2 FQNEAQ (reference sequence). CDR3 nucleotides: TGTGCCAGCAGCCTCGGGACAGGGGGGATGAACACTGAAGCTTTCTTT. It codes for CASSLGTGGMNTEAFF.

J is TRBJ2-5 and V is TRBV11-2, with 10 bases that match TRBD1. The germline gives CDR1 SGHAT, CDR2 FQNNGV. With V trimmed by 3 bases and J by 4 bases, 5 bases remained unmatched. The CDR3 loop spans 15 amino acids. The CDR3 loop reads CASSFRDRGLETQYF. Here the CDR3 DNA reads TGTGCCAGCAGCTTCCGGGACAGGGGACTAGAGACCCAGTACTTC.

The CDR3 DNA reads as TGTGCCAGCAGTTTTTCGTACAGGGTTAGAGTTTCGGGGGCCAACGTCCTGACTTTC. It codes for CASSFSYRVRVSGANVLTF. This rearrangement joins TRBV28 to TRBJ2-6; a possible D gene is TRBD1 (6 bases). Trimming stripped 3 bases from V and 4 bases from J, with 22 bases between. The length of the CDR3 is 19 residues. From germline, CDR1 is MDHEN and CDR2 SYDVKM.

V gene TRBV27 combines with J gene TRBJ2-3; TRBD2 agrees at 7 bases. With V trimmed by 0 bases and J by 11 bases, 8 bases remained unmatched. The length of the CDR3 is 14 residues. Germline V gives CDR1 MNHEY, CDR2 SMNVEV (reference sequence). CDR3 nucleotide sequence: TGTGCCAGCAGTTTATCCCAAGAAGCGGGAAAGCAGTATTTT. Encoded protein: CASSLSQEAGKQYF.

The genes are TRBV12-5 and TRBJ2-3, with TRBD1 identical over 7 bases. This CDR3 has 14 amino acids. Germline V lookup: CDR1 LGHNT, CDR2 FRNRAP. The V gene end was trimmed by 4 bases and the J gene end by 4 bases; junction bases not matched to a gene: 5. The CDR3 sequence is CASGWDQGADTQYF. The CDR3 DNA reads TGTGCTAGTGGTTGGGACCAGGGGGCAGATACGCAGTATTTT.

This clone is medium-sized within its sample. The rearrangement joins TRBV13 to TRBJ2-3; the match to TRBD1 covers 8 bases. The J segment lost 3 bases and the V segment lost 6 bases, leaving 5 bases of the junction unmatched. CDR3 size: 14 residues. Germline V gives CDR1 PRHDT, CDR2 FYEKMQ (reference sequence). The CDR3 DNA sequence: TGTGCCAGCAGAAAACAGGGGGGAACAGATACGCAGTATTTT. It is translated as CASRKQGGTDTQYF.

J is TRBJ1-6 and V is TRBV28; 7 positions agree with TRBD1. This CDR3 is 15 amino acids long. V lost 6 bases and J lost 9; bases outside the gene matches: 11. CDR1 is MDHEN and CDR2 is SYDVKM in the germline V gene. The CDR3 DNA reads as TGTGCCAGCAGCCCAGGGGGATACGGCAGTTCACCCCTCCACTTT. This gives the protein CASSPGGYGSSPLHF.

The J gene is TRBJ2-2, the V gene TRBV5-1; D not certain. Germline V CDR1 and CDR2: SGHRS, YFSETQ. V gave up 1 base and J gave up 5 bases, with 6 bases separating them. The CDR3 consists of 13 residues. Here the CDR3 reads CASSLFGTGELFF. CDR3 coding DNA: TGCGCCAGCAGCTTGTTCGGGACCGGGGAGCTGTTTTTT.

V is TRBV5-1 and J is TRBJ1-4; TRBD1 matches 8 bases. The V segment lost 4 bases and the J segment 5 bases; nucleotides outside the gene matches: 7. CDR1 is SGHRS and CDR2 is YFSETQ in the germline V gene. This CDR3 contains 15 residues. In nucleotides, the CDR3 is TGCGCCAGCAGCCTCCAGGACAGGGTGAATGAAAAACTGTTTTTT. Translating gives CASSLQDRVNEKLFF.

The chain carries TRBV7-3 and TRBJ2-3, with TRBD2 identical over 11 bases. Germline CDR1 and CDR2: SGHTA and FQGTGA. CDR3 size: 16 residues. Trimming at V came to 5 bases and at J to 5 bases, leaving 9 bases not matched to a gene. The CDR3 nucleotides read TGTGCCAGCAGCCCACATAGCGGGGGGGCACAAGATACGCAGTATTTT. It specifies CASSPHSGGAQDTQYF.

This sequence joins TRBV5-4 and TRBJ2-7; 7 bases align to TRBD2. The length of the CDR3 is 14 residues. Trimming cost V 4 bases and J 7 bases; bases outside gene matches: 11. The V gene's germline CDR1 is SGHNT and CDR2 YYREEE (reference sequence). For the CDR3, the DNA is TGTGCCAGCAGCCTGAGCGGGGTGACTCGGGAGCAGTACTTC. It specifies CASSLSGVTREQYF.

The chain has TRBV7-9 and TRBJ2-1, with 8 bases matching TRBD1. The CDR3 runs to 12 residues. The germline gives CDR1 SEHNR, CDR2 FQNEAQ (reference sequence). After removal of 6 bases from V and 7 bases from J, the junction contained 2 bases not matched to a gene. Here the CDR3 reads CASRTGDNEQFF. The CDR3 region has the DNA TGTGCCAGCAGGACAGGGGATAATGAGCAGTTCTTC.

The chain links TRBV7-9 to TRBJ1-2, with no clear D. Trimming took off 1 base at V and 1 base at J, with 7 bases between the two ends. Germline-derived CDR1 and CDR2 are SEHNR and FQNEAQ (reference sequence). CDR3 length: 14 amino acids. DNA for the CDR3: TGTGCCAGCAGCTTAGACCGGGTTAACTATGGCTACACCTTC. It yields the protein CASSLDRVNYGYTF.

The rearrangement joins TRBV11-2 to TRBJ2-2, with TRBD2 matching 9 bases. Germline-derived CDR1 and CDR2 are SGHAT and FQNNGV. V was pared by 1 base and J by 6 bases, with 3 bases of the junction left unmatched. CDR3 size: 15 residues. The CDR3 protein is CASSLGTSVPGELFF. CDR3 sequence (DNA): TGTGCCAGCAGCTTAGGGACTAGCGTACCCGGGGAGCTGTTTTTT.

This sequence joins TRBV19 and TRBJ2-1; TRBD1 aligns across 9 bases. The J segment lost 8 bases and the V segment lost 5 bases, leaving 7 bases of the junction unmatched. The germline V gene encodes CDR1 LNHDA and CDR2 SQIVND (reference sequence). The length of the CDR3 is 14 residues. In DNA form, the CDR3 reads TGTGCCAGTAGTCAACAGGGGGCTAGGGATGAGCAGTTCTTC. Protein product: CASSQQGARDEQFF.